The rows below give T cell receptor beta chains drawn from one sample of a study of cytomegalovirus exposure and HLA in healthy donors. Assay used: immunoSEQ multiplex PCR; TCRdb lists only in-frame clones, some missing. The sample includes approximately 150,000 clones, more than 75% of them seen just once. Sequenced material: PBMCs. These receptors were taken from a woman aged 35 to 49 in good health and CMV-seronegative. Each CDR3 is given with its conserved first and last residue. Each record gives: CDR3 protein, CDR3 DNA, D gene, J gene, clone size, V gene. The D gene is left open where the match is weak. Size is omitted from some rows. Given values are once, few, many or a class for expanded clones.

cdr3_aa: CASSPKGTGLRAQYF
cdr3_nt: TGTGCCAGCAGCCCAAAGGGCACAGGGTTAAGGGCGCAGTATTTT
d_call: -
j_call: TRBJ2-3
clone_size: -
v_call: TRBV7-6

cdr3_aa: CASSSTYSTDTQYF
cdr3_nt: TGTGCCAGCAGTTCGACTTATAGCACAGATACGCAGTATTTT
d_call: -
j_call: TRBJ2-3
clone_size: -
v_call: TRBV27

cdr3_aa: CASSPGAENIQYF
cdr3_nt: TGTGCCAGCTCACCAGGGGCGGAAAACATTCAGTACTTC
d_call: -
j_call: TRBJ2-4
clone_size: few
v_call: TRBV18

cdr3_aa: CASSWRQGMEQFF
cdr3_nt: TGTGCCAGCAGCTGGAGGCAGGGGATGGAGCAGTTCTTC
d_call: -
j_call: TRBJ2-1
clone_size: -
v_call: TRBV7-3

cdr3_aa: CASSLRLGLTDTQYF
cdr3_nt: TGCGCCAGCAGCCTGAGACTGGGTTTAACAGATACGCAGTATTTT
d_call: -
j_call: TRBJ2-3
clone_size: -
v_call: TRBV4-1

cdr3_aa: CASSRSGHHTQYF
cdr3_nt: TGCGCCAGCAGCCGATCGGGACACCACACGCAGTATTTT
d_call: -
j_call: TRBJ2-3
clone_size: -
v_call: TRBV4-3

cdr3_aa: CASSQETGGNQPQHF
cdr3_nt: TGTGCCAGCAGCCAGGAGACAGGGGGGAATCAGCCCCAGCATTTT
d_call: TRBD1
j_call: TRBJ1-5
clone_size: few
v_call: TRBV4-2

cdr3_aa: CASSAGYEQYF
cdr3_nt: TGTGCCAGCAGCGCGGGCTACGAGCAGTACTTC
d_call: -
j_call: TRBJ2-7
clone_size: few
v_call: TRBV5-4

cdr3_aa: CASSPLGSGELFF
cdr3_nt: TGTGCCAGCAGCCCGCTAGGTTCCGGGGAGCTGTTTTTT
d_call: -
j_call: TRBJ2-2
clone_size: -
v_call: TRBV7-2

cdr3_aa: CATANTQGYEQYF
cdr3_nt: TGTGCCACGGCCAACACACAGGGGTACGAGCAGTACTTC
d_call: TRBD1
j_call: TRBJ2-7
clone_size: -
v_call: TRBV15

cdr3_aa: CASSLVGGGPAEQFF
cdr3_nt: TGTGCCAGCAGCTTAGTAGGGGGTGGACCGGCTGAGCAGTTCTTC
d_call: -
j_call: TRBJ2-1
clone_size: -
v_call: TRBV7-2

cdr3_aa: CASAGLAGVPVETQYF
cdr3_nt: TGCGCCAGCGCGGGGCTGGCGGGAGTCCCGGTGGAGACCCAGTACTTC
d_call: TRBD2
j_call: TRBJ2-5
clone_size: -
v_call: TRBV4-1

cdr3_aa: CASSRDRAGQPQHF
cdr3_nt: TGTGCCAGCAGCCGGGACAGGGCCGGTCAGCCCCAGCATTTT
d_call: TRBD1
j_call: TRBJ1-5
clone_size: -
v_call: TRBV6-5

cdr3_aa: CASSTGLQSSTDTQYF
cdr3_nt: TGTGCCAGCAGCACGGGACTACAATCCAGCACAGATACGCAGTATTTT
d_call: TRBD2
j_call: TRBJ2-3
clone_size: -
v_call: TRBV9

cdr3_aa: CASSLLAGNEQYF
cdr3_nt: TGTGCCAGCAGCTTACTAGCGGGAAACGAGCAGTACTTC
d_call: TRBD2
j_call: TRBJ2-7
clone_size: -
v_call: TRBV7-2

cdr3_aa: CASSSRIPSLAGGTDTQYF
cdr3_nt: TGTGCCAGCAGTTCCCGAATCCCCAGCCTAGCGGGAGGGACAGATACGCAGTATTTT
d_call: TRBD2
j_call: TRBJ2-3
clone_size: -
v_call: TRBV28

cdr3_aa: CASSPPGANEKLFF
cdr3_nt: TGTGCCAGCAGCCCCCCTGGAGCTAATGAAAAACTGTTTTTT
d_call: -
j_call: TRBJ1-4
clone_size: -
v_call: TRBV7-2

cdr3_aa: CSVSDSNQPQHF
cdr3_nt: TGCAGCGTTAGCGATAGCAATCAGCCCCAGCATTTT
d_call: -
j_call: TRBJ1-5
clone_size: -
v_call: TRBV29-1

cdr3_aa: CASSTPGQGDEKLFF
cdr3_nt: TGTGCCAGCAGTACCCCGGGACAGGGGGACGAAAAACTGTTTTTT
d_call: TRBD1
j_call: TRBJ1-4
clone_size: -
v_call: TRBV28

cdr3_aa: CASSQDKAGNTEAFF
cdr3_nt: TGCGCCAGCAGCCAAGATAAAGCCGGGAACACTGAAGCTTTCTTT
d_call: -
j_call: TRBJ1-1
clone_size: -
v_call: TRBV4-1

cdr3_aa: CASSLSGTPFRGYTF
cdr3_nt: TGTGCCAGCAGCTTAAGTGGGACTCCCTTTCGTGGCTACACCTTC
d_call: -
j_call: TRBJ1-2
clone_size: few
v_call: TRBV7-6

cdr3_aa: CASSPNPGTSGRGAEQFF
cdr3_nt: TGTGCCAGCAGCCCCAACCCCGGGACTAGCGGGAGGGGCGCTGAGCAGTTCTTC
d_call: TRBD2
j_call: TRBJ2-1
clone_size: -
v_call: TRBV7-2